The sequence of this T cell receptor beta chain was determined in a study of blood T cell repertoires in COVID-19. For the study at large: COVID-19 samples collected from the United States, Italy and Spain covered acute and convalescent phases. T cells, B-cell-depleted T cells, or PBMCs supplied cDNA or gDNA.

Under the authors' procedure: It was from reference gene primer amplification that nucleated cell counts were estimated. Clones were read by immunoSEQ multiplex PCR, and TCRdb kept only the in-frame ones, dropping some. That table supplies the V and J calls and clone size; D and trimming were determined from the DNA. The table has some 110,000 clones, approximately 78% seen once. Sequenced input: peripheral blood. The TCR was taken from an older man with acute or convalescent COVID-19.

CDR3 loop: CASSPMPGTGELFF. In nucleotides, the CDR3 is TGTGCCAGCAGCCCAATGCCGGGGACCGGGGAGCTGTTTTTT. The V call is TRBV7-9, the J call TRBJ2-2, with D perhaps matching TRBD2 (5 bases). The CDR3 has 14 residues. Trimming took 5 bases from V and 5 from J, leaving 12 bases between them. The germline CDR1 and CDR2 sequences are SEHNR and FQNEAQ (reference sequence).